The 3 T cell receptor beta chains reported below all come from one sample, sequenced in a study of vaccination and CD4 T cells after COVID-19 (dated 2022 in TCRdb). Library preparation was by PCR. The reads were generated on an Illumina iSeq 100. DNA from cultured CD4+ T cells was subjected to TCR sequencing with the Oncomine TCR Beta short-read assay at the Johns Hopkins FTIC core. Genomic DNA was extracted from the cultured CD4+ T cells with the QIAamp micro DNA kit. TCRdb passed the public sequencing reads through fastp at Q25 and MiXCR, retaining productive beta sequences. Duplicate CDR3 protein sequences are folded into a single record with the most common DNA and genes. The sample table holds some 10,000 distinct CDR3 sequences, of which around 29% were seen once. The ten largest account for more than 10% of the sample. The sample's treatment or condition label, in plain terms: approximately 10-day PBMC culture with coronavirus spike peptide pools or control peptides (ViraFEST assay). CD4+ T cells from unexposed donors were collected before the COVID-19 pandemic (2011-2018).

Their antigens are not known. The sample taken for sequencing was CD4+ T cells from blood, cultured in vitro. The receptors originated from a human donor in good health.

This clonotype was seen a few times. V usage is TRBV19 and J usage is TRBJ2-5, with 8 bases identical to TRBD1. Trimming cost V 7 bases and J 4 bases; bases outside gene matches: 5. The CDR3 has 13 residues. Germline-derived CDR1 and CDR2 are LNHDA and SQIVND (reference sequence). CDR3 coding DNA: TGTGCCAGTACAGGACAGGGCCTAGAGACCCAGTACTTC. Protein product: CASTGQGLETQYF.

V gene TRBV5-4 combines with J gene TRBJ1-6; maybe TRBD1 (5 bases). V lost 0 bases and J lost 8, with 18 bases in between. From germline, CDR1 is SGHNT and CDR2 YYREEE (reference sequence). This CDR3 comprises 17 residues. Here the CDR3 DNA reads TGTGCCAGCAGCTTGGTCCCGGGACGTTCGGCGTATTCACCCCTCCACTTT. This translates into CASSLVPGRSAYSPLHF. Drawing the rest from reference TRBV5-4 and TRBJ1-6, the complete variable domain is ETGVTQSPTHLIKTRGQQVTLRCSSQSGHNTVSWYQQALGQGPQFIFQYYREEENGRGNFPPRFSGLQFPNYSSELNVNALELDDSALYLCASSLVPGRSAYSPLHFGNGTRLTVT.

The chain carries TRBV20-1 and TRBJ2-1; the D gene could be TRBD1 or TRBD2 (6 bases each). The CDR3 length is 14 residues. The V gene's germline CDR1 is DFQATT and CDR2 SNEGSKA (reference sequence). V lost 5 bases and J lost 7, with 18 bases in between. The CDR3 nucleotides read TGCAGTGCTGGAGGGGGAACAGGGAAGAATGAGCAGTTCTTC. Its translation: CSAGGGTGKNEQFF.